This T cell receptor (beta chain) was captured by sequencing in a study of cytomegalovirus exposure and HLA in healthy donors. Study-level results: Later analysis identified a missense DCLRE1C variant that was linked to TCR beta V- and J-gene trimming.

Whereas donors were nominally healthy upon sampling, unrecorded immune exposures were probable. Germline CDR1 and CDR2: SEHNR and FQNEAQ (reference sequence). V lost 4 bases and J lost 0; bases outside the gene matches: 3. The CDR3 loop spans 14 amino acids. Both 60 Vbeta primers and 13 Jbeta primers went into the PCR. Measured with immunoSEQ multiplex PCR; TCRdb has only the in-frame clones, and not every one. This repertoire shows about 120,000 clones, around 76% found once; its top ten account for about 32%. Turning to this clone: The antigen remains undetermined.

The rearrangement links TRBV7-9 to TRBJ2-7; 7 nucleotides align to TRBD2. This clonotype was obtained from a man aged 55-75 years in good health and CMV-seropositive. Sequences were obtained from PBMCs. The CDR3 region is CASSWGGSSYEQYF. DNA of the CDR3: TGTGCCAGCAGCTGGGGGGGGAGCTCCTACGAGCAGTACTTC.